This T cell receptor (beta chain) derives from a study of a mutant IDH1 vaccine in newly diagnosed glioma. As for the study in general: Vaccines began 4-6 weeks after radiotherapy alone, or with temozolomide cycles. Pretreatment consisted of radiotherapy, temozolomide, or both, with most receiving both.

Using immunoSEQ multiplex PCR, the repertoire was profiled, and TCRdb retains in-frame clones only, with some absent. The repertoire holds 50,000 to 65,000 clones, approximately 87% seen once, with approximately 1.5% in the top ten. The time point: week 23, last vaccination. Vaccination used 300 ug of mutant IDH1 20-mer peptide per dose, with topical imiquimod. Regarding this clone: What it binds is unknown.

General study points: The study observed vaccine-induced immune responses in just over 90% of patients.

The TCR sequence derives from a man aged 40-55 years with glioma. Sequenced here: PBMCs, sampled from a glioma patient whose treatment included an IDH1 peptide vaccine.

The CDR3 here is CASTEDRMLGGYTF. DNA of the CDR3: TGTGCCAGCACTGAGGACAGGATGTTGGGTGGCTACACCTTC. The chain links TRBV28 to TRBJ1-2; 7 bases align to TRBD1. Germline-derived CDR1 and CDR2 are MDHEN and SYDVKM. This CDR3 spans 14 amino acids. V shed 7 bases and J 7 bases; nucleotides not matched to a gene: 12.